What follows are 10 T cell receptor beta chains derived from one specimen sequenced in a study of identical twins. One entry per CDR3 protein, called by TCRdb with MiXCR from the 5' RACE reads. The sample holds about 810,000 distinct CDR3 sequences, about 12% seen once. This same sample was also taken into another study, of yellow fever vaccine responses in identical twins.

The sequenced material came from PBMCs. These receptor sequences come from a woman aged 18 to 35 in good health.

The rearrangement uses TRBV7-2 and TRBJ1-2; D is undetermined. Trimming shortened V by 5 bases and J by 5 bases, and 15 bases separated the two germline ends. The CDR3 length is 14 residues. Germline CDR1 and CDR2: SGHTA and FQGNSA. The CDR3 DNA is TGTGCCAGCAGCCCTACCGGACTCTTGTATGGCTACACCTTC. Its translation: CASSPTGLLYGYTF.

In this sample, this clonotype turned up a few times. The V call is TRBV7-2, the J call TRBJ2-4, with D hard to call. The V and J ends lost 5 bases and 0 bases respectively, with 11 bases between them. CDR3 length: 15 amino acids. Per the germline V gene, CDR1 is SGHTA and CDR2 is FQGNSA. CDR3 region: CASSPRNVAKNIQYF. In nucleotides, the CDR3 is TGTGCCAGCAGCCCCCGGAATGTAGCCAAAAACATTCAGTACTTC.

This clonotype was seen ten or more times. For the CDR3, the DNA is TGTGCCAGCAGCCCGGGACAGGGAATTCAGCCCCAGCATTTT. Protein product: CASSPGQGIQPQHF. This chain uses TRBV12-3 or TRBV12-4 with TRBJ1-5; 9 bases match TRBD1. The CDR3 totals 14 residues. V shed 6 bases, J shed 6 bases, and the junction held 6 bases outside the gene matches.

This clonotype was detected only a few times. The genes are TRBV4-1 and TRBJ2-1; TRBD2 aligns across 10 bases. Germline CDR1 reads MGHRA; CDR2 reads YSYEKL. The CDR3 is made up of 15 amino acids. V was pared by 2 bases and J by 4 bases, with 2 bases of the junction left unmatched. The CDR3 loop reads CASSQSAGGYNEQFF. CDR3 DNA: TGCGCCAGCAGCCAATCAGCGGGAGGGTACAATGAGCAGTTCTTC.

The V call is TRBV5-6, the J call TRBJ2-3, with D possibly matching TRBD2 (5 bases). CDR1 is SGHDT, CDR2 YYEEEE, per germline. The CDR3 loop spans 15 amino acids. V dropped 4 bases and J dropped 3 bases, with 15 bases sitting between them. The CDR3 is CASSAVGRKTDTQYF. CDR3 nucleotide sequence: TGTGCCAGCAGCGCGGTGGGGAGAAAAACAGATACGCAGTATTTT.

V is TRBV7-8 and J is TRBJ2-1; D could derive from TRBD1 or TRBD2 (5 bases each). Germline V gene lookup returns CDR1 SGHVS and CDR2 FQNEAQ. The CDR3 totals 17 residues. V gave up 0 bases and J gave up 0 bases, with 12 bases separating them. CDR3: CASSLAVWGSSYNEQFF. The CDR3 coding sequence is TGTGCCAGCAGCTTAGCGGTCTGGGGGAGCTCCTACAATGAGCAGTTCTTC. Full variable domain (missing parts from reference TRBV7-8 and TRBJ2-1): GAGVSQSPRYKVAKRGQDVALRCDPISGHVSLFWYQQALGQGPEFLTYFQNEAQLDKSGLPSDRFFAERPEGSVSTLKIQRTQQEDSAVYLCASSLAVWGSSYNEQFFGPGTRLTVL.

This clonotype has ten or more counts. The chain links TRBV10-3 to TRBJ1-1; D unclear. Germline V lookup: CDR1 ENHRY, CDR2 SYGVKD. The CDR3 totals 13 residues. Deletions cut 8 bases from V and 1 base from J, with 11 bases between. CDR3 nucleotide sequence: TGTGCCATCCTTCGGGGAAAGAACACTGAAGCTTTCTTT. This sequence encodes CAILRGKNTEAFF.

This clonotype was seen more than once but under ten times. This chain connects TRBV7-2 to TRBJ2-1, with D perhaps matching TRBD2 (6 bases). CDR1 is SGHTA and CDR2 is FQGNSA in the germline V gene. This CDR3 spans 13 amino acids. V lost 6 bases and J lost 13, with 19 bases in between. The CDR3 loop is CASRPLASGEQFF. DNA for the CDR3: TGTGCCAGCAGACCGCTGGCGTCGGGAGAACAGTTCTTC. The whole variable domain, filled in from reference TRBV7-2 and TRBJ2-1, reads GAGVSQSPSNKVTEKGKDVELRCDPISGHTALYWYRQSLGQGLEFLIYFQGNSAPDKSGLPSDRFSAERTGGSVSTLTIQRTQQEDSAVYLCASRPLASGEQFFGPGTRLTVL.

V and J are TRBV7-9 and TRBJ1-5; D uncertain. This CDR3 region has 15 residues. Germline values: CDR1 SEHNR, CDR2 FQNEAQ (reference sequence). Trimming took 5 bases from V and 0 from J, leaving 11 bases between them. This CDR3 reads CASSNDGNSNQPQHF. CDR3 in DNA: TGTGCCAGCAGCAACGACGGGAATAGCAATCAGCCCCAGCATTTT.

This clonotype came up a few times. A junction end diverges from the germline sequence, so it may reflect a read error. The CDR3 nucleotides read TGCGCCAGCAGCTTGGGGACTAGCGGGAGTTCGGGGAACGCCGGGGAGCTGTTTTTT. It yields the protein CASSLGTSGSSGNAGELFF. This sequence joins TRBV5-1 and TRBJ2-2; 13 nucleotides agree with TRBD2. Germline loops: CDR1 SGHRS, CDR2 YFSETQ. CDR3 length: 19 amino acids.